This T cell receptor beta chain was retrieved from a study of cytotoxic CD8 clonotypes in ibrutinib-treated CLL. Overall study context: Partial responses totalled approximately 25 and complete responses 2; after median 68 months, 14 remained remitted and roughly twelve progressed.

V lost 4 bases and J 3 bases, leaving 10 bases between the germline ends. CDR1 MNHEY and CDR2 SMNVEV come from the germline V gene (reference sequence). The length of the CDR3 is 14 residues. Clones were sequenced by immunoSEQ multiplex PCR, and TCRdb holds only the in-frame ones, with some missing. The repertoire holds more than 200,000 clones, with 70% as singletons. This sample comprised PBMCs, obtained after 24 months of ibrutinib treatment. This chain joins TRBV27 and TRBJ1-5; D is perhaps TRBD1 (5 bases). This TCR was recovered from a human donor with chronic lymphocytic leukemia. CDR3 residues: CASSSTDFNQPQHF. Here the CDR3 DNA reads TGTGCCAGCAGTTCGACAGATTTCAATCAGCCCCAGCATTTT.